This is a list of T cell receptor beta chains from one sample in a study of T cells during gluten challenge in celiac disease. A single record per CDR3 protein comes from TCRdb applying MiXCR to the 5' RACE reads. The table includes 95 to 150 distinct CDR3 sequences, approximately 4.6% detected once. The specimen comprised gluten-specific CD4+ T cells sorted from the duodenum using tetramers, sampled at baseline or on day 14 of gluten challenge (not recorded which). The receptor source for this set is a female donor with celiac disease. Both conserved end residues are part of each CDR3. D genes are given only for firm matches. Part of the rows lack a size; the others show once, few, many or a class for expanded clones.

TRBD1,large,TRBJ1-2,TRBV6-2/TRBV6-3,TGTGCCAGCAGTTACGAGGAGAGGACAGGGGCGGAAGGGGATGGCTACACCTTC,CASSYEERTGAEGDGYTF
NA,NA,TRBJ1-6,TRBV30,TGTGCCTGGAGTGTTTTTGACAGTAATTCACCCCTCCACTTT,CAWSVFDSNSPLHF
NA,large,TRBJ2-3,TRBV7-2,TGTGCCAGCAGCTCCGGACTTGATACGCAGTATTTT,CASSSGLDTQYF
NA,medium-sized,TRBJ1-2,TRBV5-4,TGTGCCAGCAGCTTGGCCTCGGGCTATGGCTACACCTTC,CASSLASGYGYTF
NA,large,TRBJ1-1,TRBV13,TGTGCCAGCAGCTTACCTCGGCCTCACACTGAAGCTTTCTTT,CASSLPRPHTEAFF
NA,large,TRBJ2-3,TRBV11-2,TGTGCCAGCAGCGCCACAGGCCGAGATACGCAGTATTTT,CASSATGRDTQYF
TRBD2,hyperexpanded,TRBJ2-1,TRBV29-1,TGCAGCGTTGGATCTCTAGCGGGATGGTACGATGAGCAGTTCTTC,CSVGSLAGWYDEQFF
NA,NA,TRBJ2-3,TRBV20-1,TGCAGTGCTTCGAAACAGGTTGGAGATACGCAGTATTTT,CSASKQVGDTQYF
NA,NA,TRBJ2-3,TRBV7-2,TGTACCAGCAGCATACATAGCACAGATAAGCAGTATTTT,CTSSIHSTDKQYF
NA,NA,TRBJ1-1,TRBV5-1,TGCGCCAACAGCTTGGTTACTTGGGACACTGAAGCTTTCTTT,CANSLVTWDTEAFF
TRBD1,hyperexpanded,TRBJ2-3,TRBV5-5,TGTGCCAGCAGCGTCGGACAGGCTGAAGATACGCAGTATTTT,CASSVGQAEDTQYF
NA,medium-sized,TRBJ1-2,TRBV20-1,TGCAGTGCTAGAGTCAGCATGCTGAGTGGCTACACCTTC,CSARVSMLSGYTF
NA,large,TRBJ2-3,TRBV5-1,TGCGCCAGCAGCACCGGGCCCCTGGACCCCTCCACAGATACGCAGTATTTT,CASSTGPLDPSTDTQYF
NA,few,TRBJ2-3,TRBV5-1,TGCGCCAGCGGGTTTGGCCAACCCACAGATACGCAGTATTTT,CASGFGQPTDTQYF
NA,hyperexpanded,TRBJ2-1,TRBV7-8,TGTGCCAGCAGCATATCTGTCCAGGGTACATACAATGAGCAGTTCTTC,CASSISVQGTYNEQFF
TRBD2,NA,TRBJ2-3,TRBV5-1,TGCGCCAGCAGCTTGCTTACTAGCGGTCCAGATACGCAGTATTTT,CASSLLTSGPDTQYF
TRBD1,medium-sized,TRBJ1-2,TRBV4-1,TGCGCCAGCAGCCAAGGACAGGGGGTGATTGGCTACACCTTC,CASSQGQGVIGYTF
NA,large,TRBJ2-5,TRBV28,TGTGCCAGCAGTTTGGGCAGTTACCAAGAGACCCAGTACTTC,CASSLGSYQETQYF
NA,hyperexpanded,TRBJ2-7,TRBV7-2,TGTGCCAGCCGCACTAGGGGGACGGCCTCCTACGAGCAGTACTTC,CASRTRGTASYEQYF
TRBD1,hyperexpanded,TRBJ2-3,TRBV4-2,TGTGCCAGCAGCCAACCTCTTGTGGGACAGGGGACAGATACGCAGTATTTT,CASSQPLVGQGTDTQYF
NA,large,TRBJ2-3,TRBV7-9,TGTGCCAGCAGCTTAGCGCACTTCACAGATACGCAGTATTTT,CASSLAHFTDTQYF
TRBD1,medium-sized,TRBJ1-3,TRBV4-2,TGTGCCAGCAGCCTAAGGGCCGGGGACAGCGGAAACACCATATATTTT,CASSLRAGDSGNTIYF
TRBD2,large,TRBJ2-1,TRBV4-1,TGCGCCAGCAGCCCCCTCAGTTCGGCGGGAGCAGGGAATGAGCAGTTCTTC,CASSPLSSAGAGNEQFF
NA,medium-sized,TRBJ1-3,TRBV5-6,TGTGCCAGCAGCCTGCGACAGGAGTACTCTGGAAACACCATATATTTT,CASSLRQEYSGNTIYF
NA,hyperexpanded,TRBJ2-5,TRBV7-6,TGTGCCAGCAGCTTTGCTGCGCAAGGGGCCGAGTATACCCAAGAGACCCAGTACTTC,CASSFAAQGAEYTQETQYF
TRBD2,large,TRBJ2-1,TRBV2,TGTGCCAGCGGTGGACTAGCGGGGATGTGGAATGAGCAGTTCTTC,CASGGLAGMWNEQFF
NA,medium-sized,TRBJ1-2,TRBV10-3,TGTGCCATCGGCAGGGACTATGGCTACACCTTC,CAIGRDYGYTF
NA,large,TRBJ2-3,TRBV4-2,TGTGCCAGCAGCCAGAGGGAACTGGGTTCTAGGCAGTATTTT,CASSQRELGSRQYF
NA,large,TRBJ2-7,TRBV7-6,TGTGCCAGCAGCTTAGGCGGGGATTCCTACGAGCAGTACTTC,CASSLGGDSYEQYF
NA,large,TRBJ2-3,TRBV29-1,TGCAGCGTTGGGTTTGGGGAAAGCACAGATACGCAGTATTTT,CSVGFGESTDTQYF
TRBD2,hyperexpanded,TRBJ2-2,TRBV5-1,TGCGCCAGCACCCCTGGTCTAGCGGGATGGACCGGGGAGCTGTTTTTT,CASTPGLAGWTGELFF
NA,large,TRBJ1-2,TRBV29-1,TGCAGCGTTGGCGGGCGGGCCGGTTATGACTATGGCTACACCTTC,CSVGGRAGYDYGYTF
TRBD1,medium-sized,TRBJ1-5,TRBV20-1,TGCAGTGCTCACCGACAGGGGGATCAGCCCCAGCATTTT,CSAHRQGDQPQHF
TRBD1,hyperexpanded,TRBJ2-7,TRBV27,TGTGCCAGCAGTTCTTCCTCCCGGGACAGGGGAATCTACGAGCAGTACTTC,CASSSSSRDRGIYEQYF
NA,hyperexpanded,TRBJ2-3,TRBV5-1,TGCGCCAGCAAGGTGAACACAGATACGCAGTATTTT,CASKVNTDTQYF
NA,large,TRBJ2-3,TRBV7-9,TGTGCCAGCAGCTTTCATGTCGATACGCAGTATTTT,CASSFHVDTQYF
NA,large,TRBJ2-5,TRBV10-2,TGCGCCAGCAGTGAGCAGGTAGAAGGGACCCAGTACTTC,CASSEQVEGTQYF
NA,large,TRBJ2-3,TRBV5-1,TGCGCCAGCAGCTTGGCCCCCTTAGACACAGATACGCAGTATTTT,CASSLAPLDTDTQYF
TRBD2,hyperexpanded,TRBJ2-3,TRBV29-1,TGCAGCGTTGTACGACTAGCGGGGGGGCCGGGTGATCTAGATACGCAGTATTTT,CSVVRLAGGPGDLDTQYF
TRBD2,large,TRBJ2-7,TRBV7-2,TGTGCCAGCAGCAGGACTAGCGGGACCTACGAGCAGTACTTC,CASSRTSGTYEQYF
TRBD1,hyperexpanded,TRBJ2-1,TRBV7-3,TGTGCCAGCAGCTCGGGACAGGGAGGGGACAATGAGCAGTTCTTC,CASSSGQGGDNEQFF
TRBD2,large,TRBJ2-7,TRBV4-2,TGTGCCAGCAGCGTGACTCTAGCGGATTCCTACGAGCAGTACTTC,CASSVTLADSYEQYF
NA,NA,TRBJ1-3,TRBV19,TGTGCCAGTAGAACAACAGTCTCTGGAAACACCATATATTTT,CASRTTVSGNTIYF
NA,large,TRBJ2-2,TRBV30,TGTGCCTGGAGTAGGACGGGATGGGACACCGGGGAGCTGTTTTTT,CAWSRTGWDTGELFF